These 26 T cell receptor beta chains were all obtained from the same sample, sequenced in a study of blood T cell repertoires in COVID-19. Only in-frame clones appear in the TCRdb table, and some are missing; sequencing was by immunoSEQ multiplex PCR. In the table there are 110,000 to 150,000 clones, approximately 87% of which are singletons. The sample taken for sequencing was PBMCs or T cells enriched from blood (not recorded which). The receptors shown here come from a man in his 60s who had recovered from COVID-19.

CDR3 coding DNA: TGTGCCAGCGGGAGCCCAAATGAAAAACTGTTTTTT. Translation: CASGSPNEKLFF. The J gene is TRBJ1-4, the V gene TRBV10-3; no clear D gene. Trimming cost V 10 bases and J 5 bases, with 11 bases left between them. Germline CDR1 is ENHRY and CDR2 is SYGVKD. This CDR3 is 12 amino acids long.

The CDR3 region has the DNA TGTGCCAGCAGCCAAGATCTGGTTCTAGCGGGGGCGAGCACAGATACGCAGTATTTT. Amino acids: CASSQDLVLAGASTDTQYF. The chain couples TRBV4-2 to TRBJ2-3; 10 bases match TRBD2. The V gene's germline CDR1 is LGHNA and CDR2 YNFKEQ. J gave up 0 bases and V 0 bases, and 9 bases lay outside the gene matches. The CDR3 sequence is 19 residues long.

This clone appeared once. This chain joins TRBV19 and TRBJ1-4; 10 positions agree with TRBD1. Germline-derived CDR1 and CDR2 are LNHDA and SQIVND (reference sequence). The CDR3 sequence is 16 residues long. Trimming took 4 bases from V and 7 from J; bases not matched to a gene: 9. This chain's CDR3 is CASSKQTGTGVEKLFF. In nucleotides, the CDR3 is TGTGCCAGTAGTAAACAAACCGGGACAGGGGTTGAAAAACTGTTTTTT.

This rearrangement joins TRBV24-1 to TRBJ2-5, with D possibly being TRBD1 (7 bases). Trimming removed 3 bases at V and 3 bases at J, with 16 bases between. There are 16 residues in the CDR3. Looked up from germline, CDR1 is KGHDR and CDR2 is SFDVKD. CDR3: CATSDPGGPFEETQYF. CDR3 nucleotide sequence: TGTGCCACCAGTGATCCAGGGGGGCCGTTTGAAGAGACCCAGTACTTC.

A remark on this clone: Just one base apart from a much larger clone, this may be a read error. The chain carries TRBV5-1 and TRBJ1-5; TRBD1 might be the D (5 bases). The V end was cut by 3 bases, the J end by 5 bases, with 9 bases between. Germline assignment: CDR1 SGHRS and CDR2 YFSETQ. The CDR3 runs to 13 residues. The CDR3 DNA reads TGCGCCAGCAGCTCGGAAGGGGATCAGCCCCAGCATTTT. Encoded protein: CASSSEGDQPQHF.

With regard to this clone: In the same sample, other DNA sequences code for this CDR3. This chain links TRBV2 with TRBJ1-6, with D unresolved. The V gene lost 4 bases and the J gene lost 0 bases, with 7 bases spanning the gap. The CDR3 is made up of 15 amino acids. Germline V gives CDR1 SNHLY, CDR2 FYNNEI. The CDR3 reads CASSGRSSYNSPLHF. CDR3 DNA sequence: TGTGCCAGCAGTGGCAGAAGCTCCTATAATTCACCCCTCCACTTT.

V usage is TRBV2 and J usage is TRBJ1-6, with TRBD1 identical over 7 bases. The J segment lost 5 bases and the V segment lost 7 bases, leaving 11 bases of the junction unmatched. Per the germline V gene, CDR1 is SNHLY and CDR2 is FYNNEI. The length of the CDR3 is 16 residues. As DNA, the CDR3 is TGTGCCAGCACTTCGAGCCCGACAGGGAATAATTCACCCCTCCACTTT. Protein sequence: CASTSSPTGNNSPLHF.

This clone occurred once. This chain connects TRBV3-1 (or the pseudogene TRBV3-2) to TRBJ2-1; 11 bases line up with TRBD2. Germline CDR1 LGHDT, CDR2 YNNKEL (reference sequence). The CDR3 loop spans 15 amino acids. Germline trimming cut 5 bases from V and 6 bases from J; bases unmatched to any gene: 6. Here the CDR3 reads CASSFSGGGINEQFF. The CDR3 DNA sequence: TGTGCCAGCAGCTTTAGCGGGGGGGGAATCAATGAGCAGTTCTTC.

J is TRBJ2-7 and V is TRBV13, with TRBD1 matching over 7 bases. Per germline, CDR1 PRHDT and CDR2 FYEKMQ (reference sequence). V lost 2 bases, J lost 5 bases, and 6 bases stayed unmatched. The CDR3 totals 14 residues. This CDR3 is CASSLSRGRNEQYF. The CDR3 DNA reads as TGTGCCAGCAGCTTAAGTAGGGGGCGAAACGAGCAGTACTTC.

The chain carries TRBV5-1 and TRBJ2-1, with 12 bases fitting TRBD2. After removal of 4 bases from V and 6 bases from J, the junction contained 8 bases not matched to a gene. The CDR3 covers 16 residues. Germline CDR1 SGHRS, CDR2 YFSETQ. CDR3 protein: CASSPQLAGGFNEQFF. CDR3 coding DNA: TGCGCCAGCAGCCCCCAACTAGCGGGGGGTTTCAATGAGCAGTTCTTC.

V and J are TRBV4-1 and TRBJ2-7, with TRBD1 identical over 8 bases. V gave up 4 bases and J gave up 7 bases; unmatched junction bases: 9. Looked up from germline, CDR1 is MGHRA and CDR2 is YSYEKL. CDR3 length: 14 amino acids. The CDR3 nucleotides are TGCGCCAGCAGCCGCGGGACAGGTCTGAGTGAGCAGTACTTC. Translation: CASSRGTGLSEQYF.

The chain combines TRBV7-9 with TRBJ2-5, with 8 bases fitting TRBD2. Per the germline V gene, CDR1 is SEHNR and CDR2 is FQNEAQ (reference sequence). With 4 bases clipped from V and 5 bases from J, the junction kept 6 bases outside the gene matches. The CDR3 consists of 14 residues. CDR3 residues: CASSSSGGRETQYF. The CDR3 nucleotides read TGTGCCAGCAGCTCGTCGGGGGGGCGGGAGACCCAGTACTTC.

This chain connects TRBV13 to TRBJ2-2, with 8 bases fitting TRBD2. J lost 2 bases, V lost 5 bases, and 13 bases had no gene match. Germline V gives CDR1 PRHDT, CDR2 FYEKMQ (reference sequence). The CDR3 contains 18 residues. CDR3 coding DNA: TGTGCCAGCAGCAGAGCCGGGACTAGGGTGGCTAACACCGGGGAGCTGTTTTTT. This gives the protein CASSRAGTRVANTGELFF.

CDR3 in amino acids: CASSAGLGSNQPQHF. In nucleotides, the CDR3 is TGTGCCAGCTCTGCAGGGCTCGGGAGCAATCAGCCCCAGCATTTT. The V and J genes are TRBV6-5 and TRBJ1-5, with D possibly matching TRBD1 (5 bases). Between the trimmed V and J ends, which lost 8 bases and 1 base, there was a span of 15 bases. The CDR3 totals 15 residues. From germline, CDR1 is MNHEY and CDR2 SVGAGI.

V gene TRBV6-1 combines with J gene TRBJ2-2; 8 bases align to TRBD1. Germline values: CDR1 MNHNS, CDR2 SASEGT. The CDR3 is made up of 13 amino acids. After removal of 3 bases from V and 6 bases from J, the junction contained 0 bases not matched to a gene. CDR3 bases: TGTGCCAGCAGTGAGACAGGGGCCGGGGAGCTGTTTTTT. It translates to CASSETGAGELFF.

This chain connects TRBV28 to TRBJ2-2; no clear D. This CDR3 spans 19 amino acids. CDR1 is MDHEN, CDR2 SYDVKM, per germline. Trimming removed 4 bases at V and 4 bases at J, with 25 bases between. CDR3 protein: CASSSVSGRLGSPTGELFF. CDR3 in DNA: TGTGCCAGCAGTTCGGTTTCCGGTCGTCTAGGATCTCCCACCGGGGAGCTGTTTTTT.

The chain links TRBV28 to TRBJ1-2; a weak D match, TRBD1 (5 bases). The CDR3 runs to 14 residues. V lost 5 bases to trimming and J lost 4 bases, with 14 bases between them. Germline V lookup: CDR1 MDHEN, CDR2 SYDVKM. Written as DNA, the CDR3 is TGTGCCAGCAGTCCTCTTGGGGGAGGCTATGGCTACACCTTC. It specifies CASSPLGGGYGYTF.

The V call is TRBV28, the J call TRBJ2-7; tentatively, D is TRBD2 (6 bases). CDR1 and CDR2 (germline): MDHEN, SYDVKM. CDR3 length equals 13 residues. Between the trimmed V and J ends, which lost 5 bases and 4 bases, there was a span of 12 bases. The CDR3 is CASSPPGRYEQYF. CDR3 nucleotides: TGTGCCAGCAGTCCCCCAGGGAGGTACGAGCAGTACTTC.

The CDR3 here is CASTQGPLEQYF. The DNA of the CDR3 is TGTGCCAGCACTCAGGGGCCCCTCGAGCAGTACTTC. The genes are TRBV5-5 and TRBJ2-7; TRBD1 might be the D (6 bases). Germline CDR1 SGHKS, CDR2 YYEKEE (reference sequence). This CDR3 comprises 12 residues. V lost 6 bases and J 6 bases, leaving 13 bases between the germline ends.

This chain uses TRBV2 with TRBJ1-2, with D uncertain. V was trimmed by 10 bases and J by 2 bases, leaving 11 bases between them. This CDR3 comprises 12 residues. Germline values: CDR1 SNHLY, CDR2 FYNNEI. CDR3 sequence: CAISEQNYGYTF. The CDR3 DNA follows: TGTGCCATCTCGGAGCAAAACTATGGCTACACCTTC. The full variable domain, in which reference TRBV2 and TRBJ1-2 provide the parts outside the CDR3, is EPEVTQTPSHQVTQMGQEVILRCVPISNHLYFYWYRQILGQKVEFLVSFYNNEISEKSEIFDDQFSVERPDGSNFTLKIRSTKLEDSAMYFCAISEQNYGYTFGSGTRLTVV.

This chain links TRBV4-1 with TRBJ1-3; 10 nucleotides match TRBD1. V lost 5 bases and J lost 4; bases outside the gene matches: 11. Germline V gene sequence: CDR1 MGHRA, CDR2 YSYEKL. This CDR3 is 17 amino acids long. The CDR3 coding sequence is TGCGCCAGCAGCTGGGGACAGGGGCAATTTTCAGGAAACACCATATATTTT. As protein: CASSWGQGQFSGNTIYF.

The chain combines TRBV27 with TRBJ2-1; 12 positions agree with TRBD2. Germline CDR1 MNHEY, CDR2 SMNVEV (reference sequence). This CDR3 comprises 17 residues. V trimming: 7 bases; J trimming: 2 bases; junction bases outside the gene matches: 9. The CDR3 region has the DNA TGTGCCAGCACCGGGACTAGCGGGTCGCTTACCTACAATGAGCAGTTCTTC. Amino acid sequence: CASTGTSGSLTYNEQFF.

The genes are TRBV5-1 and TRBJ2-5; 8 bases are a match to TRBD2. Germline lookup yields CDR1 SGHRS and CDR2 YFSETQ. The junction had 14 bases not matched to a gene; V was cut back by 0 bases and J by 7 bases. CDR3 length: 17 amino acids. CDR3 in DNA: TGCGCCAGCAGCTTGGCCGGGAGGGACTCCCGGCGGGGGACCCAGTACTTC. As protein: CASSLAGRDSRRGTQYF.

This chain links TRBV6-5 with TRBJ1-1; D unclear. The CDR3 spans 14 residues. Germline loops: CDR1 MNHEY, CDR2 SVGAGI. Trimming removed 2 bases from V and 7 bases from J, with 14 bases in between. This CDR3 reads CASSYRGHPSEAFF. In nucleotides, the CDR3 is TGTGCCAGCAGTTACCGCGGCCACCCGAGTGAAGCTTTCTTT.

The chain recombines TRBV5-6 with TRBJ1-5; tentatively, D is TRBD1 (5 bases). Per the germline V gene, CDR1 is SGHDT and CDR2 is YYEEEE. The germline V and J ends were trimmed by 0 bases and 0 bases, with 13 bases remaining between them. The CDR3 contains 17 residues. CDR3 in amino acids: CASSLGPTVNSNQPQHF. The DNA of the CDR3 is TGTGCCAGCAGCTTGGGCCCGACAGTGAATAGCAATCAGCCCCAGCATTTT.

This clone was seen only once. The chain is built from TRBV10-3 and TRBJ1-2; D not certain. With 2 bases removed from V and 4 bases from J, the gap between germline ends came to 17 bases. This CDR3 is built from 16 residues. Germline CDR1 ENHRY, CDR2 SYGVKD. CDR3 amino acids: CAISEIGAGRRYGYTF. Here the CDR3 DNA reads TGTGCCATCAGTGAGATTGGCGCGGGCCGACGCTATGGCTACACCTTC.